A selection of T cell receptor beta chains follows, all from one sample in a study of molecular identifiers for immune sequencing clone quantification. TCRdb passed the PCR reads through MiXCR, listing each CDR3 protein once. The table shows nearly 650,000 distinct CDR3 sequences, with roughly 23% occurring only once. The sample was naive CD8+ T cells from blood, with Jurkat cell RNA spiked in. All receptors derive from a human donor in good health. Some libraries in this study had Jurkat cell RNA spiked in. The CDR3 runs from the conserved cysteine through the conserved F or W. The D gene is left open where the match is weak. Clone sizes are given selectively: once, few, many, or a class where the clone is expanded.

NA	many	TRBJ1-1	TRBV6-5	TGTGCCAGCAGTTACTCCAGGCAATCTGAAGCTTTCTTT	CASSYSRQSEAFF
NA	NA	TRBJ2-7	TRBV7-9	TGTGCCAGCAGCTCCCACGGGGGACCCTACGAGCAGTACTTC	CASSSHGGPYEQYF
NA	NA	TRBJ1-3	TRBV4-3	TGCGCCAGCAGCCAAGAGGGGGCAGGGACTGGAAACACCATATATTTT	CASSQEGAGTGNTIYF
NA	many	TRBJ2-3	TRBV11-2	TGTGCCAGCCATGGACACCTTAGCACAGATACGCAGTATTTT	CASHGHLSTDTQYF
TRBD1	NA	TRBJ2-3	TRBV4-1	TGCGCCAGCAGCCAAGGACAGGGGTACGCAGATACGCAGTATTTT	CASSQGQGYADTQYF
TRBD2	many	TRBJ2-3	TRBV7-9	TGTGCCAGCAGATACCCCGTCGGGCGGCGGGGGGGTGATACGCAGTATTTT	CASRYPVGRRGGDTQYF
NA	few	TRBJ1-1	TRBV13	TGTGCCAGCAGCTTAGGACGGCACATGAACACTGAAGCTTTCTTT	CASSLGRHMNTEAFF
NA	few	TRBJ2-1	TRBV7-3	TGTGCCAGCAGCCCACTCCAAGGAGTGGGTGAGCAGTTCTTC	CASSPLQGVGEQFF
NA	many	TRBJ2-3	TRBV4-3	TGCGCCAGCAGCCAAGACAAGACTAGCACAGATACGCAGTATTTT	CASSQDKTSTDTQYF
NA	NA	TRBJ2-7	TRBV6-5	TGTGCCAGCGGTTACGACGACTATAACGAGCAGTACTTC	CASGYDDYNEQYF
TRBD2	few	TRBJ2-3	TRBV7-9	TGTGCCAGCAGCTTAGTAGCGGGAGACAGAGATACGCAGTATTTT	CASSLVAGDRDTQYF
NA	many	TRBJ2-1	TRBV29-1	TGCAGCGCCGAGGGAACCGCCAATGAGCAGTTCTTC	CSAEGTANEQFF
TRBD2	few	TRBJ2-2	TRBV19	TGTGCCAGTAGTACCACTAGCGGGAGTTTTACCGGGGAGCTGTTTTTT	CASSTTSGSFTGELFF
NA	many	TRBJ2-7	TRBV6-5	TGTGCCAGCAGTTACTCGAACAGGGCGTACGAGCAGTACTTC	CASSYSNRAYEQYF
NA	many	TRBJ1-5	TRBV7-2	TGTGCCAGCAGCGGACGACTGGGGTCTGGCAATCAGCCCCAGCATTTT	CASSGRLGSGNQPQHF
TRBD1	many	TRBJ2-7	TRBV7-2	TGTGCCAGCAGCTTAGGGGACAGCAGATTCTACGAGCAGTACTTC	CASSLGDSRFYEQYF
TRBD1	few	TRBJ2-7	TRBV3-1	TGTGCCAGCAGCCAAGAGGGGACAGGGGAGCACGAGCAGTACTTC	CASSQEGTGEHEQYF
NA	NA	TRBJ2-3	TRBV7-9	TGTGCCAGCAGCTTATCCGGCGGGGTAGACGCAGATACGCAGTATTTT	CASSLSGGVDADTQYF
TRBD1	many	TRBJ2-3	TRBV12-3/TRBV12-4	TGTGCCAGCAGCTATACCTACGGGACAGAAACAGGAGATACGCAGTATTTT	CASSYTYGTETGDTQYF
NA	few	TRBJ2-2	TRBV7-9	TGTGCCAGCAGCTTCCGGACTGGATGGGCCACCGGGGAGCTGTTTTTT	CASSFRTGWATGELFF
NA	many	TRBJ1-1	TRBV12-3/TRBV12-4	TGTGCCAGCACCGTTACAGGGATGAACACTGAAGCTTTCTTT	CASTVTGMNTEAFF
TRBD1	once	TRBJ2-7	TRBV6-2/TRBV6-3	TGTGCCGGCAGTTACTCGGGACAGGTGGACTACGAGCAGTACTTC	CAGSYSGQVDYEQYF
NA	NA	TRBJ2-4	TRBV30	TGTGCCTGGATGTCAGATCCGGCCAAAAACATTCAGTGCTTC	CAWMSDPAKNIQCF
NA	NA	TRBJ2-2	TRBV7-9	TGTGCCAGCAGCTCTACCGTCGAGGGGGCCGGGGAGCTGTTTTTT	CASSSTVEGAGELFF
NA	few	TRBJ2-5	TRBV20-1	TGCAGTGCTAGGCTAGTGTTTTTCCAAGAGACCCAGTACTTC	CSARLVFFQETQYF